A single sample gave rise to the 24 T cell receptor beta chains below, sequenced in a study of blood T cell repertoires in COVID-19. The table came from immunoSEQ multiplex PCR; TCRdb's copy has only in-frame clones and leaves some out. In the table there are under 350,000 clones, around 85% of which are singletons. Sequencing used PBMCs or T cells enriched from blood (not recorded which). The receptors originated from a woman between 40 and 55 years old with acute COVID-19.

The J gene is TRBJ1-6, the V gene TRBV7-2; 9 bases align to TRBD1. V shed 5 bases, J shed 10 bases, and the junction held 6 bases outside the gene matches. Per the germline V gene, CDR1 is SGHTA and CDR2 is FQGNSA. This CDR3 has 14 residues. The CDR3 protein is CASSPRTGESPLHF. CDR3 nucleotide sequence: TGTGCCAGCAGCCCTCGGACAGGGGAATCACCCCTCCACTTT.

J is TRBJ2-6 and V is TRBV5-1; possibly TRBD1 for D (6 bases). Germline V gene sequence: CDR1 SGHRS, CDR2 YFSETQ. CDR3 length: 16 residues. V lost 3 bases to trimming and J lost 2 bases, with 12 bases between them. CDR3 sequence: CASSYRWDTGANVLTF. CDR3 bases: TGCGCCAGCAGCTATCGATGGGACACTGGGGCCAACGTCCTGACTTTC. Complete variable domain (other parts from reference TRBV5-1 and TRBJ2-6): KAGVTQTPRYLIKTRGQQVTLSCSPISGHRSVSWYQQTPGQGLQFLFEYFSETQRNKGNFPGRFSGRQFSNSRSEMNVSTLELGDSALYLCASSYRWDTGANVLTFGAGSRLTVL.

This clone was detected once. The CDR3 coding sequence is TGCGCCAGCAGTTCCCGTAGCCTGCTAGCGGGAGGGCCGGCAGTACAAGAGACCCAGTACTTC. Its protein product is CASSSRSLLAGGPAVQETQYF. The chain recombines TRBV5-1 with TRBJ2-5; TRBD2 matches at 12 bases. CDR3 length equals 21 residues. Germline loops: CDR1 SGHRS, CDR2 YFSETQ. V was clipped by 5 bases and J by 2 bases; unmatched bases: 22. The full variable domain, its missing parts supplied by reference TRBV5-1 and TRBJ2-5, is KAGVTQTPRYLIKTRGQQVTLSCSPISGHRSVSWYQQTPGQGLQFLFEYFSETQRNKGNFPGRFSGRQFSNSRSEMNVSTLELGDSALYLCASSSRSLLAGGPAVQETQYFGPGTRLLVL.

The chain employs TRBV5-6 and TRBJ1-2; weak D call: TRBD1 (6 bases). The germline gives CDR1 SGHDT, CDR2 YYEEEE. The V end lost 3 bases, the J end lost 3 bases, and 12 bases lay between the germline ends. CDR3 length: 14 amino acids. The CDR3 DNA reads TGTGCCAGCAGCTCAGGACAGACCTACTATGGCTACACCTTC. Its translation: CASSSGQTYYGYTF.

J is TRBJ1-2 and V is TRBV6-5; D remains unclear. The germline V gene encodes CDR1 MNHEY and CDR2 SVGAGI. This CDR3 has 16 residues. Trimming took off 0 bases at V and 4 bases at J, with 15 bases between the two ends. The CDR3 here is CASSYSPNVGVYGYTF. The DNA of the CDR3 is TGTGCCAGCAGTTACTCTCCTAACGTCGGGGTCTATGGCTACACCTTC.

CDR3 residues: CASSLSTGGAFF. DNA of the CDR3: TGTGCCAGCAGCTTGTCGACAGGAGGAGCTTTCTTT. The chain has TRBV5-6 and TRBJ1-1; perhaps TRBD1 as D (6 bases). There are 12 residues in the CDR3. CDR1 is SGHDT and CDR2 is YYEEEE in the germline V gene. V lost 1 base, J lost 10 bases, and 11 bases lay in between. The full variable domain, in which reference TRBV5-6 and TRBJ1-1 provide the parts outside the CDR3, is DAGVTQSPTHLIKTRGQQVTLRCSPKSGHDTVSWYQQALGQGPQFIFQYYEEEERQRGNFPDRFSGHQFPNYSSELNVNALLLGDSALYLCASSLSTGGAFFGQGTRLTVV.

The chain combines TRBV18 with TRBJ1-1; D may be TRBD1 (6 bases). This CDR3 has 14 amino acids. Deletions cut 1 base from V and 4 bases from J, with 10 bases between. In germline, CDR1 is KGHSH, CDR2 LQKENI. The CDR3 bases are TGTGCCAGCTCACCACTACAGGGCACCACTGAAGCTTTCTTT. It translates to CASSPLQGTTEAFF.

J is TRBJ2-2 and V is TRBV5-4, with 14 positions matching TRBD2. The CDR3 runs to 17 residues. The germline V gene has CDR1 SGHNT and CDR2 YYREEE (reference sequence). With V trimmed by 3 bases and J by 7 bases, 8 bases remained unmatched. CDR3 residues: CASSSGTSGRSGGELFF. The CDR3 DNA is TGTGCCAGCAGCTCCGGGACTAGCGGGAGAAGCGGCGGGGAGCTGTTTTTT.

The chain is built from TRBV6-1 and TRBJ2-5, with 13 nucleotides matching TRBD2. J gave up 7 bases and V 2 bases, and 10 bases lay outside the gene matches. This CDR3 has 17 amino acids. From germline, CDR1 is MNHNS and CDR2 SASEGT. CDR3 residues: CASSETSGRALGATQYF. In DNA, the CDR3 is TGTGCCAGCAGTGAAACTAGCGGGAGGGCCTTGGGCGCGACCCAGTACTTC.

The V and J genes are TRBV4-2 and TRBJ2-3; the match to TRBD2 covers 7 bases. The germline V gene encodes CDR1 LGHNA and CDR2 YNFKEQ. J gave up 2 bases and V 0 bases, and 8 bases lay outside the gene matches. The CDR3 spans 17 residues. This chain's CDR3 is CASSQESASGLTDTQYF. For the CDR3, the DNA is TGTGCCAGCAGCCAAGAAAGCGCTAGCGGACTCACAGATACGCAGTATTTT.

This clone was counted once. The V and J genes are TRBV4-1 and TRBJ2-3; D may be TRBD1 (6 bases). This CDR3 contains 16 residues. V dropped 4 bases and J dropped 2 bases, with 16 bases sitting between them. Germline V gives CDR1 MGHRA, CDR2 YSYEKL. In nucleotides, the CDR3 is TGCGCCAGCAGCCGTGACCAGGGGCTACCCACAGATACGCAGTATTTT. This sequence encodes CASSRDQGLPTDTQYF.

The gene calls are TRBV28 and TRBJ1-3; possibly TRBD1 for D (5 bases). V was cut by 8 bases and J by 3 bases, with 17 bases left in between. Germline V CDR1 and CDR2: MDHEN, SYDVKM. CDR3 size: 15 residues. The CDR3 sequence: CASDQAGQIGNTIYF. The CDR3 nucleotides read TGTGCCAGCGACCAGGCGGGGCAGATTGGAAACACCATATATTTT. Full variable domain (missing parts from reference TRBV28 and TRBJ1-3): DVKVTQSSRYLVKRTGEKVFLECVQDMDHENMFWYRQDPGLGLRLIYFSYDVKMKEKGDIPEGYSVSREKKERFSLILESASTNQTSMYLCASDQAGQIGNTIYFGEGSWLTVV.

The chain links TRBV6-2 or TRBV6-3 to TRBJ2-2; 10 nucleotides line up with TRBD1. The CDR3 consists of 16 residues. After removal of 5 bases from V and 5 bases from J, the junction contained 8 bases not matched to a gene. The germline CDR1 and CDR2 sequences are MNHEY and SVGEGT. CDR3 nucleotides: TGTGCCAGCAGTCCGCAAGGGACAGGGGATACCGGGGAGCTGTTTTTT. Protein product: CASSPQGTGDTGELFF.

In its sample, this clone was seen once. V usage is TRBV18 and J usage is TRBJ2-5; 12 bases are shared with TRBD2. The ends lost 0 bases at V and 5 bases at J; junction bases unmatched: 7. The CDR3 length is 17 residues. Germline V CDR1 and CDR2: KGHSH, LQKENI. The CDR3 nucleotides read TGTGCCAGCTCACCACCCGGACTAGCGGGGATGGGGGAGACCCAGTACTTC. It translates to CASSPPGLAGMGETQYF.

This clone was seen only a few times. The rearrangement links TRBV9 to TRBJ1-1, with 8 bases that match TRBD1. The V and J ends lost 3 bases and 5 bases, in that order; junction bases with no gene match: 9. Germline V gene lookup returns CDR1 SGDLS and CDR2 YYNGEE. The CDR3 runs to 15 residues. The DNA for the CDR3 is TGTGCCAGCAGCGAAAACCCGACAGGGGAAACTGAAGCTTTCTTT. Its translation: CASSENPTGETEAFF.

The chain carries TRBV3-1 (or the pseudogene TRBV3-2) and TRBJ2-1, with D tentatively TRBD2 (6 bases). Trimming pared 4 bases from V and 7 bases from J, leaving 17 bases between. This CDR3 comprises 15 residues. Germline values: CDR1 LGHDT, CDR2 YNNKEL (reference sequence). DNA for the CDR3: TGTGCCAGCAGCCTCACGGGACTCCAAAGGAATGAGCAGTTCTTC. It translates to CASSLTGLQRNEQFF.

The chain is built from TRBV11-2 and TRBJ2-5; 9 bases are shared with TRBD1. V trimming: 4 bases; J trimming: 3 bases; junction bases outside the gene matches: 9. Per the germline V gene, CDR1 is SGHAT and CDR2 is FQNNGV. The CDR3 covers 16 residues. The DNA for the CDR3 is TGTGCCAGCAGCTCCTCCGGACAGGGGACGAAAGAGACCCAGTACTTC. Encoded protein: CASSSSGQGTKETQYF.

V gene TRBV18 combines with J gene TRBJ1-5, with 10 bases aligning to TRBD1. V lost 3 bases to trimming and J lost 6 bases; unmatched junction nucleotides: 5. This CDR3 has 15 amino acids. Germline CDR1 and CDR2: KGHSH and LQKENI. The CDR3, as DNA: TGTGCCAGCTCACCCGGGACAGGGGATACTCAGCCCCAGCATTTT. Protein sequence: CASSPGTGDTQPQHF.

The chain joins TRBV15 to TRBJ2-2; no clear D. CDR1 is LNHNV, CDR2 YYDKDF, per germline (reference sequence). Trimming stripped 0 bases from V and 2 bases from J, with 4 bases between. The CDR3 consists of 14 residues. CDR3 sequence reads: CATSRDTNTGELFF. The CDR3 DNA sequence: TGTGCCACCAGCAGAGATACTAACACCGGGGAGCTGTTTTTT.

This CDR3 is CASSPTSGKAQETQYF. In DNA form, the CDR3 reads TGTGCCAGCAGCCCGACTAGCGGGAAAGCCCAGGAGACCCAGTACTTC. This chain links TRBV7-9 with TRBJ2-5, with TRBD2 matching 11 bases. V shed 5 bases and J 5 bases; nucleotides not matched to a gene: 10. The CDR3 sequence is 16 residues long. Germline loops: CDR1 SEHNR, CDR2 FQNEAQ (reference sequence).

CDR3 protein: CATSRGAAGGPDTQYF. CDR3 nucleotides: TGTGCCACCAGCAGAGGGGCAGCGGGGGGCCCAGATACGCAGTATTTT. V usage is TRBV15 and J usage is TRBJ2-3, with TRBD2 identical over 9 bases. V was clipped by 1 base and J by 4 bases; unmatched bases: 6. Germline V lookup: CDR1 LNHNV, CDR2 YYDKDF (reference sequence). The CDR3 loop spans 16 amino acids. Together with reference TRBV15 and TRBJ2-3, the CDR3 gives the full variable domain: DAMVIQNPRYQVTQFGKPVTLSCSQTLNHNVMYWYQQKSSQAPKLLFHYYDKDFNNEADTPDNFQSRRPNTSFCFLDIRSPGLGDTAMYLCATSRGAAGGPDTQYFGPGTRLTVL.

The V and J genes are TRBV2 and TRBJ1-4; 7 nucleotides line up with TRBD1. Germline loops: CDR1 SNHLY, CDR2 FYNNEI. Trimming at V came to 7 bases and at J to 10 bases, leaving 15 bases not matched to a gene. The CDR3 extends over 15 amino acids. The CDR3 region is CASIIGGANRGKLFF. The CDR3 DNA sequence: TGTGCCAGCATCATCGGGGGGGCCAACAGGGGAAAACTGTTTTTT.

This rearrangement joins TRBV5-1 to TRBJ2-1; no firm D call. Germline V gene lookup returns CDR1 SGHRS and CDR2 YFSETQ. This CDR3 is 15 amino acids long. V shed 1 base and J shed 7 bases, with 15 bases lying between them. CDR3 loop: CASSLLGDAVNEQFF. Written as DNA, the CDR3 is TGCGCCAGCAGCTTGTTAGGTGATGCGGTTAATGAGCAGTTCTTC. Combining the CDR3 with reference TRBV5-1 and TRBJ2-1 gives the whole variable domain KAGVTQTPRYLIKTRGQQVTLSCSPISGHRSVSWYQQTPGQGLQFLFEYFSETQRNKGNFPGRFSGRQFSNSRSEMNVSTLELGDSALYLCASSLLGDAVNEQFFGPGTRLTVL.

The CDR3 sequence is CAISRGREDGYTF. The DNA of the CDR3 is TGTGCCATCAGCAGGGGGCGCGAGGATGGCTACACCTTC. The chain joins TRBV10-3 to TRBJ1-2, with TRBD1 identical over 8 bases. In germline, CDR1 is ENHRY, CDR2 SYGVKD. The V gene end was trimmed by 6 bases and the J gene end by 6 bases; junction bases not matched to a gene: 6. The CDR3 sequence is 13 residues long.